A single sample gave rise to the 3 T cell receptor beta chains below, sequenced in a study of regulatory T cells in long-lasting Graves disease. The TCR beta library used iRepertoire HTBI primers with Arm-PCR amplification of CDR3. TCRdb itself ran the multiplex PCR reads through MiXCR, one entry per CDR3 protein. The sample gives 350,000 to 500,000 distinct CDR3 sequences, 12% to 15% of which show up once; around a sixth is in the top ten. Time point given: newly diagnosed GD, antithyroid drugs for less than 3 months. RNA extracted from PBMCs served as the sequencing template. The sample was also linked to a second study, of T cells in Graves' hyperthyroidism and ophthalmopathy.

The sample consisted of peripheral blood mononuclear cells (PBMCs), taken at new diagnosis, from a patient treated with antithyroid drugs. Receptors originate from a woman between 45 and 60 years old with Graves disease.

CDR3 sequence reads: CASKKADRDPYEQYF. The CDR3 coding sequence is TGTGCCAGCAAAAAAGCGGACAGGGACCCCTACGAGCAGTACTTC. The chain employs TRBV27 and TRBJ2-7; 8 nucleotides align to TRBD1. V was clipped by 7 bases and J by 2 bases; unmatched bases: 10. CDR1 and CDR2 from the germline V gene are MNHEY and SMNVEV (reference sequence). The CDR3 length is 15 residues.

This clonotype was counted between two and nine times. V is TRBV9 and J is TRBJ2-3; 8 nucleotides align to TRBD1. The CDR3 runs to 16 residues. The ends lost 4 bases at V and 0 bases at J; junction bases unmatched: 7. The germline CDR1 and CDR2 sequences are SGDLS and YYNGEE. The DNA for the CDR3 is TGTGCCAGCAGCTCAAGGACAGGGCGTAGCACAGATACGCAGTATTTT. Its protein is CASSSRTGRSTDTQYF.

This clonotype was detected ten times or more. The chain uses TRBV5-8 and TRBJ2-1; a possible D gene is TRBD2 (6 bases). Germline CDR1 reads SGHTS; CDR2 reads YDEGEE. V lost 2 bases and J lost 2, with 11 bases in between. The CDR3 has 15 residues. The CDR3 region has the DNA TGTGCCAGCAGCTTACCGGGAGCAGCCTACAATGAGCAGTTCTTC. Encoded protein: CASSLPGAAYNEQFF.